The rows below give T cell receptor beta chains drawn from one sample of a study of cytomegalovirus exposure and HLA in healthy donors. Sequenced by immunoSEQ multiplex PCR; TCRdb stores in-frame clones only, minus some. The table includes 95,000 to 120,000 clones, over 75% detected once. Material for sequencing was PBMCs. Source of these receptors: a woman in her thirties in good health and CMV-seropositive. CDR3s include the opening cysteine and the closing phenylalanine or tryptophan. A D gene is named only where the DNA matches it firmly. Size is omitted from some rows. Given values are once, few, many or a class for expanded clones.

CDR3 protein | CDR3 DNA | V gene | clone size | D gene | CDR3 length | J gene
CASSYHLPSSYGYTF | TGTGCCAGCAGTTACCACCTCCCGTCCAGCTATGGCTACACCTTC | TRBV6-5 | NA | NA | 15 | TRBJ1-2
CASSFGTGGNQPQHF | TGTGCCAGCAGTTTCGGGACAGGGGGCAATCAGCCCCAGCATTTT | TRBV6-5 | NA | TRBD1 | 15 | TRBJ1-5
CASSFTLDRLISGANVLTF | TGCGCCAGCAGCTTCACCCTCGACAGGCTAATCTCTGGGGCCAACGTCCTGACTTTC | TRBV5-1 | NA | NA | 19 | TRBJ2-6
CASSQLSVNSPLHF | TGCGCCAGCAGCCAATTATCTGTTAATTCACCCCTCCACTTT | TRBV4-1 | NA | NA | 14 | TRBJ1-6
CASSLRTGNYGYTF | TGTGCCAGCAGCCTGAGGACAGGCAACTATGGCTACACCTTC | TRBV9 | NA | TRBD1 | 14 | TRBJ1-2
CASSYQASPSNQPQHF | TGTGCCAGTAGTTATCAGGCGAGCCCTAGCAATCAGCCCCAGCATTTT | TRBV19 | once | NA | 16 | TRBJ1-5
CASSWDSSYEQYF | TGTGCCAGCAGTTGGGACAGTTCCTACGAGCAGTACTTC | TRBV27 | NA | TRBD1 | 13 | TRBJ2-7
CASSYWGLDTQYF | TGTGCCAGCAGTTATTGGGGGCTAGATACGCAGTATTTT | TRBV27 | few | NA | 13 | TRBJ2-3
CASSLAGLGTDTQYF | TGTGCCAGCAGCTTAGCGGGTCTTGGCACAGATACGCAGTATTTT | TRBV7-3 | NA | NA | 15 | TRBJ2-3
CASSQDSIKRAFQETQYF | TGTGCCAGCAGCCAAGATAGTATCAAGCGGGCGTTCCAAGAGACCCAGTACTTC | TRBV14 | NA | NA | 18 | TRBJ2-5
CASSIQENTEAFF | TGTGCCAGCAGCATCCAGGAGAACACTGAAGCTTTCTTT | TRBV7-9 | NA | NA | 13 | TRBJ1-1
CASMYRGIQETQYF | TGTGCCAGTATGTACCGGGGGATACAAGAGACCCAGTACTTC | TRBV6-5 | few | NA | 14 | TRBJ2-5
CASKQSNQPQHF | TGTGCCAGCAAACAGTCTAATCAGCCCCAGCATTTT | TRBV6-5 | NA | NA | 12 | TRBJ1-5
CAWSIIGQPYEQYF | TGTGCCTGGAGCATTATTGGACAGCCATACGAGCAGTACTTC | TRBV30 | NA | NA | 14 | TRBJ2-7
CAWSVYRWASRSTDTQYF | TGTGCCTGGAGTGTTTATCGTTGGGCTAGCAGAAGCACAGATACGCAGTATTTT | TRBV30 | NA | NA | 18 | TRBJ2-3
CASAEGLSSYEQYF | TGTGCCAGCGCTGAGGGCCTAAGCTCCTACGAGCAGTACTTC | TRBV25-1 | few | NA | 14 | TRBJ2-7
CASSASLVGGNEQFF | TGCGCCAGCAGCGCATCCCTGGTCGGCGGCAATGAGCAGTTCTTC | TRBV4-1 | NA | NA | 15 | TRBJ2-1
CASSLLGGAGEQYF | TGTGCCAGCAGTTTATTAGGCGGGGCAGGTGAGCAGTACTTC | TRBV27 | NA | NA | 14 | TRBJ2-7
CASGLANRGLASYNEQFF | TGTGCTAGTGGTTTGGCGAACCGAGGACTAGCGAGTTACAATGAGCAGTTCTTC | TRBV12-5 | NA | TRBD2 | 18 | TRBJ2-1
CASSLGGGTSNTEAFF | TGTGCCAGCAGCTTAGGGGGCGGCACTTCGAACACTGAAGCTTTCTTT | TRBV7-6 | NA | NA | 16 | TRBJ1-1
CASSFRDEQFF | TGTGCCAGCAGCTTCAGGGATGAGCAGTTCTTC | TRBV7-2 | NA | NA | 11 | TRBJ2-1
CASSYSTGEDSYEQYF | TGTGCCAGCAGTTACTCTACAGGGGAGGACTCCTACGAGCAGTACTTC | TRBV6-5 | NA | NA | 16 | TRBJ2-7